The sequence of this TCR beta chain was determined in a study of T cell changes during pregnancy in multiple sclerosis. Assay: immunoSEQ multiplex PCR; the TCRdb copy retains only in-frame clones and omits some. The sample carries over 85,000 clones, around 91% recorded once. The CDR3 has 13 residues. Germline loops: CDR1 LGHNA, CDR2 YSLEER. V was clipped by 5 bases and J by 6 bases, with 10 bases between them. The clonotype comes from a female donor in good health, enrolled as a control in a pregnancy study. The rearrangement uses TRBV4-3 and TRBJ2-2; tentative D call: TRBD2 (5 bases). Sample: peripheral blood, taken after pregnancy. This CDR3 reads CASSSTSAGELFF. The DNA for the CDR3 is TGCGCCAGCAGCTCCACTAGTGCCGGGGAGCTGTTTTTT.